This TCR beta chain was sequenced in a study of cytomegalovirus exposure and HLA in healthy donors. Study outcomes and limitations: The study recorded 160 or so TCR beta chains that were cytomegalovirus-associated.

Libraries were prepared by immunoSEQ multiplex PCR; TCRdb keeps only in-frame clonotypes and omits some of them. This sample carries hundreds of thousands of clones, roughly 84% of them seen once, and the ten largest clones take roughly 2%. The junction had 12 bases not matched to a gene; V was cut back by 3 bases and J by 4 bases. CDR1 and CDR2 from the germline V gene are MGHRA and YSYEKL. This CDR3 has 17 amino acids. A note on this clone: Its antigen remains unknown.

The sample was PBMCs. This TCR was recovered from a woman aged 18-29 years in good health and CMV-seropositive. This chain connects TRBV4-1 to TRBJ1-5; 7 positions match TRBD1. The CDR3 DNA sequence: TGCGCCAGCAGCCACCGACAGGGAGCCGACCTAAATCAGCCCCAGCATTTT. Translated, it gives CASSHRQGADLNQPQHF.